This T cell receptor (beta chain) came from a study of blood T cell repertoires in COVID-19. Study information: Some COVID-19 samples were acute and others convalescent; all came from the United States, Italy and Spain. PBMCs, B-cell-depleted T cells, or T cells provided the cDNA or gDNA that made up the material.

The authors' processing: Amplified reference gene primers provided the basis for estimating nucleated cell counts. The assay was immunoSEQ multiplex PCR, and TCRdb's table has in-frame clones only and misses some. For V, J and clone size, that table is used; D and trimming come from the DNA. This repertoire shows about 170,000 clones, 88% found once; its top ten account for approximately 24%. This clone has a single count. The ends lost 2 bases at V and 2 bases at J; junction bases unmatched: 5. The germline CDR1 and CDR2 sequences are MNHEY and SVGAGI. This CDR3 spans 16 amino acids. The chain couples TRBV6-5 to TRBJ2-1; 8 bases map to TRBD1. This clonotype originated in a man in his 60s with acute or convalescent COVID-19. The sample comprised peripheral blood. The CDR3 protein is CASSYASTGAYNEQFF. The CDR3 region has the DNA TGTGCCAGCAGTTACGCCTCGACAGGGGCCTACAATGAGCAGTTCTTC.